This TCR beta chain was observed in a study of shared clonotypes between healthy human individuals. Across the whole study: CD8 memory received one plate per donor, CD8 naive two, CD4 memory three and CD4 naive three.

V lost 2 bases and J lost 7, with 8 bases in between. The CDR3 has 13 amino acids. Germline lookup yields CDR1 SEHNR and CDR2 FQNEAQ (reference sequence). Here immunoSEQ multiplex PCR was the method, and the copy in TCRdb shows in-frame clones only, minus some. The table lists around 2.5 million clones, approximately 94% of them singletons. The sample consisted of naive CD4+ T cells from PBMCs. Documented subset: CD45RA+ positively selected. The chain employs TRBV7-9 and TRBJ2-2; D remains unclear. The TCR comes from a young man in good health. Some clones in this sample may be carry-over from other donors' samples. CDR3 bases: TGTGCCAGCAGCTTACTTCGTGGCGGGGAGCTGTTTTTT. Its translation: CASSLLRGGELFF.